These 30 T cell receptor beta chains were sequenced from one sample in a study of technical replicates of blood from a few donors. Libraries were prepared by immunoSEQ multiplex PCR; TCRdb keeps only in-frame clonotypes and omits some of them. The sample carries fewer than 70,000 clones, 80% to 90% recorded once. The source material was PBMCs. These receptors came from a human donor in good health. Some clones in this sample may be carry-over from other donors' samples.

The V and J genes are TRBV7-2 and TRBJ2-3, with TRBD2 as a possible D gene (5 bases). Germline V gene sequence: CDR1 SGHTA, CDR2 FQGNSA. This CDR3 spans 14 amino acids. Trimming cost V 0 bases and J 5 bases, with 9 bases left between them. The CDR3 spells CASSLAQAGDTQYF. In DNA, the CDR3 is TGTGCCAGCAGCTTAGCTCAGGCGGGAGATACGCAGTATTTT. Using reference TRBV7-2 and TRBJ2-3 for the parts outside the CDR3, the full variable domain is GAGVSQSPSNKVTEKGKDVELRCDPISGHTALYWYRQSLGQGLEFLIYFQGNSAPDKSGLPSDRFSAERTGGSVSTLTIQRTQQEDSAVYLCASSLAQAGDTQYFGPGTRLTVL.

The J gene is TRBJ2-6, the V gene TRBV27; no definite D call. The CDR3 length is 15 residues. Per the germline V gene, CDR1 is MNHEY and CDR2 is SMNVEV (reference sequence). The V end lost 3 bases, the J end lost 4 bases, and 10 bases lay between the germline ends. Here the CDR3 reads CASSFLGFGANVLTF. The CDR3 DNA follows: TGTGCCAGCAGTTTTTTGGGCTTCGGGGCCAACGTCCTGACTTTC.

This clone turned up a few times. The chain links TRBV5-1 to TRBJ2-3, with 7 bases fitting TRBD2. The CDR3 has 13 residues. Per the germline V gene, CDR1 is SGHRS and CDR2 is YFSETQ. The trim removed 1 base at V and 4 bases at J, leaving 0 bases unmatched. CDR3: CASSLTSADTQYF. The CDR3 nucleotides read TGCGCCAGCAGCTTGACTAGCGCAGATACGCAGTATTTT.

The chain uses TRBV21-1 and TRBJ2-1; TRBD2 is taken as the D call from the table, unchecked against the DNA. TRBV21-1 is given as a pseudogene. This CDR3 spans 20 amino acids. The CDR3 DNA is TGTGCCAGCAGCAAAGTGGGGACTAGCGGTCGGGATAGCTCCTACAATGAGCAGTTCTTC. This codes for CASSKVGTSGRDSSYNEQFF.

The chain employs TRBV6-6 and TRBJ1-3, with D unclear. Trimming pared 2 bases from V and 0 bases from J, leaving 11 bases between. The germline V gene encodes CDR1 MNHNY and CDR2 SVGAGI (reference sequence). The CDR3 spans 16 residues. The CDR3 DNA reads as TGTGCCAGCAGTTACGGAGGGCTAACCTCTGGAAACACCATATATTTT. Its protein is CASSYGGLTSGNTIYF.

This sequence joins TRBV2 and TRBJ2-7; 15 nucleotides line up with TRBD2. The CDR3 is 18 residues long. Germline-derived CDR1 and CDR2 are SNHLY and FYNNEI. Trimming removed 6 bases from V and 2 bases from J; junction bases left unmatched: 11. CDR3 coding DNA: TGTGCCAGCAGGAAACCGGGACTAGCGGGAGGCCGAACCTACGAGCAGTACTTC. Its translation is CASRKPGLAGGRTYEQYF.

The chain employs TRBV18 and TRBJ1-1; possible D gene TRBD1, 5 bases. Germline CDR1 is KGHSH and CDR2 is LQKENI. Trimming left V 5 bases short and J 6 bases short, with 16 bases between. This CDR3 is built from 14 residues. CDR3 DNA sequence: TGTGCCAGCTCATCGACCGATTCGGGGGCTGAAGCTTTCTTT. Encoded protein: CASSSTDSGAEAFF.

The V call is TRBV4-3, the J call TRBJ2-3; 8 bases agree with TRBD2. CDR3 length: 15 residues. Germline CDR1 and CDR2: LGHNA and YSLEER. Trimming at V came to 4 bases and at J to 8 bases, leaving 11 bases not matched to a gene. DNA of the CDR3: TGCGCCAGCAGCCGGAACAGCGGGGGCCCAGGTACGCAGTATTTT. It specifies CASSRNSGGPGTQYF.

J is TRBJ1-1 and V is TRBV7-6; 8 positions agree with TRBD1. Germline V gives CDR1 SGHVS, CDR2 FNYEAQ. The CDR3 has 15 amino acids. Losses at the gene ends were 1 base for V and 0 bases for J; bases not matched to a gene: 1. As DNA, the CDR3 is TGTGCCAGCAGCTTAGGGACAGGGCTGAACACTGAAGCTTTCTTT. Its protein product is CASSLGTGLNTEAFF.

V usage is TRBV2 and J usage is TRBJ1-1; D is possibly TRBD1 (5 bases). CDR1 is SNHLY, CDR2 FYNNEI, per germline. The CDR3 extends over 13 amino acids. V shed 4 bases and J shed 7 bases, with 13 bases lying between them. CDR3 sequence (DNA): TGTGCCAGCAGTGCCAGTTGGCAGGGTGAAGCTTTCTTT. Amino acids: CASSASWQGEAFF. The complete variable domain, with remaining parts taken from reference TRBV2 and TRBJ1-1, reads EPEVTQTPSHQVTQMGQEVILRCVPISNHLYFYWYRQILGQKVEFLVSFYNNEISEKSEIFDDQFSVERPDGSNFTLKIRSTKLEDSAMYFCASSASWQGEAFFGQGTRLTVV.

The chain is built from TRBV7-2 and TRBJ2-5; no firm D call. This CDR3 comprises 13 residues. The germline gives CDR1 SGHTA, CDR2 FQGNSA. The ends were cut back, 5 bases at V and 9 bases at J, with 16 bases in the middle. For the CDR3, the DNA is TGTGCCAGCAGCACCGGCTTCCTCCGGGCCCAGTACTTC. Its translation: CASSTGFLRAQYF. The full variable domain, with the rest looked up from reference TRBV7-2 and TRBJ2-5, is GAGVSQSPSNKVTEKGKDVELRCDPISGHTALYWYRQSLGQGLEFLIYFQGNSAPDKSGLPSDRFSAERTGGSVSTLTIQRTQQEDSAVYLCASSTGFLRAQYFGPGTRLLVL.

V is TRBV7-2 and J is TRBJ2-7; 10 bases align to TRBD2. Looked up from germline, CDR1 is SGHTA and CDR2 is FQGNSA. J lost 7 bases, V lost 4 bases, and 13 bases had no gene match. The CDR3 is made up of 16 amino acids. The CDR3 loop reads CASSYPSGRYPGEQYF. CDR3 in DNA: TGTGCCAGCAGCTACCCTAGCGGGAGATATCCTGGGGAGCAGTACTTC.

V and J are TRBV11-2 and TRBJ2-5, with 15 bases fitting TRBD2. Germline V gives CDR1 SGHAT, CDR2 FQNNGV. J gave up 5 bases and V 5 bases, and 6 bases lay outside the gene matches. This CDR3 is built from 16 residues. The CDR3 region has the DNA TGTGCCAGCAGCCCACGGACTAGCGGGAGGGAGGAGACCCAGTACTTC. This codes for CASSPRTSGREETQYF.

The CDR3 nucleotides are TGTGCCAGCAGTCCAATTCGGGAGACCCAGTACTTC. Translating it yields CASSPIRETQYF. This sequence joins TRBV7-8 and TRBJ2-5; D not certain. Trimming stripped 6 bases from V and 5 bases from J, with 10 bases between. Germline V lookup: CDR1 SGHVS, CDR2 FQNEAQ. This CDR3 contains 12 residues.

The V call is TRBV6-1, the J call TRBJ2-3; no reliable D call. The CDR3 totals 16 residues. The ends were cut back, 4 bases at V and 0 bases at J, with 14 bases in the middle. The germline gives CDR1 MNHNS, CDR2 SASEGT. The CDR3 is CASSVGSGLSTDTQYF. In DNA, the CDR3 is TGTGCCAGCAGTGTGGGCTCAGGCCTTAGCACAGATACGCAGTATTTT.

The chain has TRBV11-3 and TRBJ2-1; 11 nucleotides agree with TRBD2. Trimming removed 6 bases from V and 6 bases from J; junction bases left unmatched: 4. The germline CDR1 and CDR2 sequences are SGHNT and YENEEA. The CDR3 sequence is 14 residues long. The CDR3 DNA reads TGTGCCAGCAGTCTCGGACTAGCGGGCAATGAGCAGTTCTTC. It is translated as CASSLGLAGNEQFF.

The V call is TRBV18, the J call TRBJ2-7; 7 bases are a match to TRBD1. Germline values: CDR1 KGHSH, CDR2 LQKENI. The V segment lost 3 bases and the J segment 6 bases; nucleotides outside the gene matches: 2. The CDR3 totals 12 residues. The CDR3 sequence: CASSPGQFEQYF. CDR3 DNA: TGTGCCAGCTCACCGGGACAGTTCGAGCAGTACTTC. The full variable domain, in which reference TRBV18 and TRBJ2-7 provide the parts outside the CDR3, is NAGVMQNPRHLVRRRGQEARLRCSPMKGHSHVYWYRQLPEEGLKFMVYLQKENIIDESGMPKERFSAEFPKEGPSILRIQQVVRGDSAAYFCASSPGQFEQYFGPGTRLTVT.

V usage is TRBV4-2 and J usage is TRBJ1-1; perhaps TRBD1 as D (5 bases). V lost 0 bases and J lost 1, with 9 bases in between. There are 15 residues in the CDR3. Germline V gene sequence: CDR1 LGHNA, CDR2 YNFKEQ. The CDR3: CASSQEAGPNTEAFF. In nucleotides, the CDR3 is TGTGCCAGCAGCCAAGAAGCAGGGCCGAACACTGAAGCTTTCTTT.

CDR3 sequence (DNA): TGCGCCAGCAGCTATGACAGGGGGAACACTGAAGCTTTCTTT. Amino acid sequence: CASSYDRGNTEAFF. This sequence joins TRBV4-3 and TRBJ1-1; 8 bases are shared with TRBD1. Unmatched junction bases numbered 3, after V lost 5 bases and J lost 1 base. This CDR3 region has 14 residues. Germline V gene sequence: CDR1 LGHNA, CDR2 YSLEER.

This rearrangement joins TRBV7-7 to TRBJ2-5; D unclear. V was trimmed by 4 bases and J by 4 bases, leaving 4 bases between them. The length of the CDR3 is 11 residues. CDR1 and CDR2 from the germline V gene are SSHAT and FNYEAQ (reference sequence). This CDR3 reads CASSSGETQYF. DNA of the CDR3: TGTGCCAGCAGCTCGGGAGAGACCCAGTACTTC.

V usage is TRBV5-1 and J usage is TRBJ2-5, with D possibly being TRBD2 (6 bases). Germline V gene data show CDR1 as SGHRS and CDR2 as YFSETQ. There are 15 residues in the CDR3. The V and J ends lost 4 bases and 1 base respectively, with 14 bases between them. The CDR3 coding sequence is TGCGCCAGCAGCAGGAGTCGGGGGAGCCAAGAGACCCAGTACTTC. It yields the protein CASSRSRGSQETQYF.

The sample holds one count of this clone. In DNA, the CDR3 is TGTGCCAGCAGTGATTTAGGGGGCTTCCTCGAGCAGTACTTC. Residues: CASSDLGGFLEQYF. The chain is built from TRBV2 and TRBJ2-7, with 7 bases lining up with TRBD1. The CDR3 extends over 14 amino acids. J was trimmed by 6 bases and V by 3 bases; bases with no gene match: 8. In germline, CDR1 is SNHLY, CDR2 FYNNEI.

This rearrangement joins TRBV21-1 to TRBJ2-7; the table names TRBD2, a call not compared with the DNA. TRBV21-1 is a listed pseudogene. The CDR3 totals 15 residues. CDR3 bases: TGTGCCAGCAGCAAGGGGGGGGCGGACGAGCATTGCGCGTACTTC. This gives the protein CASSKGGADEHCAYF.

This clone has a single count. The CDR3 DNA is TGTGCCAGCAGCCCGCGAGGCCCGGGTCAAGAGACCCAGTACTTC. This translates into CASSPRGPGQETQYF. The V gene is TRBV5-6, the J gene TRBJ2-5; D uncertain. Trimming pared 4 bases from V and 2 bases from J, leaving 15 bases between. The CDR3 runs to 15 residues. Germline-derived CDR1 and CDR2 are SGHDT and YYEEEE.

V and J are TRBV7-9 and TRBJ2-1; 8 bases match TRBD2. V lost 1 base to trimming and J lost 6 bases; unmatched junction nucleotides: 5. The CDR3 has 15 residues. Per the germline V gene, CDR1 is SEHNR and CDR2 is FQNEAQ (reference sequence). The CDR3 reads CASSLEGTSLNEQFF. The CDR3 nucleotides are TGTGCCAGCAGCTTAGAAGGGACTAGTCTCAATGAGCAGTTCTTC.

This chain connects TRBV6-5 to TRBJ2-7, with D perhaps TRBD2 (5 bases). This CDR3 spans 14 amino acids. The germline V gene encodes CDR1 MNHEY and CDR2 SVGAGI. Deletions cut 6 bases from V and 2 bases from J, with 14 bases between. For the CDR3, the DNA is TGTGCCAGCAGCCATACTAGTGGGGCCTACGAGCAGTACTTC. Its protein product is CASSHTSGAYEQYF.

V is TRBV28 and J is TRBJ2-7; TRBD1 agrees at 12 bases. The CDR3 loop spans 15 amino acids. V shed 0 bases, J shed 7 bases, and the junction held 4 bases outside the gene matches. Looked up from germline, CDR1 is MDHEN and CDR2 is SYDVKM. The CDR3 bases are TGTGCCAGCAGTTTATGGGGACAGGGGGCGCGGGAGCAGTACTTC. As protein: CASSLWGQGAREQYF.

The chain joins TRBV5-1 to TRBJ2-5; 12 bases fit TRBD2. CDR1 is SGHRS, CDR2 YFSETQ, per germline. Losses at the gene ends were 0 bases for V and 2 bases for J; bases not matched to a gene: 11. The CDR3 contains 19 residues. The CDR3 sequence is CASSLGASGGALGQETQYF. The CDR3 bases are TGCGCCAGCAGCTTGGGAGCTAGCGGGGGGGCACTAGGTCAAGAGACCCAGTACTTC.

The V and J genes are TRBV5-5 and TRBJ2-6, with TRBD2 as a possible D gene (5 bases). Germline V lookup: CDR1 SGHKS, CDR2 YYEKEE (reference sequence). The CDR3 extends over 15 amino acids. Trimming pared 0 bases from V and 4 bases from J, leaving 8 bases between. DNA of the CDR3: TGTGCCAGCAGCTTGGTGGGAGCCGGGGCCAACGTCCTGACTTTC. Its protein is CASSLVGAGANVLTF.

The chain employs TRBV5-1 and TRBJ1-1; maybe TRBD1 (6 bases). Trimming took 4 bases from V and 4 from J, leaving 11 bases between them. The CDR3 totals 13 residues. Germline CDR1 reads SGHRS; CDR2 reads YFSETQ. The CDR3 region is CASSGGRGTEAFF. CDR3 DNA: TGCGCCAGCAGCGGGGGCAGGGGCACTGAAGCTTTCTTT.